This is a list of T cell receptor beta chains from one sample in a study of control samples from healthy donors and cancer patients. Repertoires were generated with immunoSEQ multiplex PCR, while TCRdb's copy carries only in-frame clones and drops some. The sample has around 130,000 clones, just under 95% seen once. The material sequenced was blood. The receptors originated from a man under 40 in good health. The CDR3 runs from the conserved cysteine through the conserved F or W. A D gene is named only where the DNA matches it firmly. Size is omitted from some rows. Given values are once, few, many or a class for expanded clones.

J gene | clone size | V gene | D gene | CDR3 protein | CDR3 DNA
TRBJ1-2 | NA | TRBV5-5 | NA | CASSPGDYGYTF | TGTGCCAGCAGCCCTGGAGACTATGGCTACACCTTC
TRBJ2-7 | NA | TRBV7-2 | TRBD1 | CASSLADRTYEQYF | TGTGCCAGCAGCTTAGCGGACAGGACTTACGAGCAGTACTTC
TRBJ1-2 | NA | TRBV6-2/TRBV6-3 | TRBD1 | CASSSGTGGYGYTF | TGTGCCAGCAGTTCCGGGACAGGGGGCTATGGCTACACCTTC
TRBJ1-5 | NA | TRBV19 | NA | CASSIEGYGGHSQPQHF | TGTGCCAGTAGTATAGAGGGGTATGGGGGACACAGCCAGCCCCAGCATTTT
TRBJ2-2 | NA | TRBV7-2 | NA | CASSLDSFGELFF | TGTGCCAGCAGCTTAGACAGCTTCGGGGAGCTGTTTTTT
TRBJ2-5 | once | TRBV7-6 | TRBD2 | CASSYLAGGQETQYF | TGTGCCAGCAGTTACCTAGCGGGGGGGCAAGAGACCCAGTACTTC
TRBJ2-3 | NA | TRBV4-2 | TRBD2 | CASSHSGGAADTQYF | TGTGCCAGCAGCCACTCCGGGGGGGCCGCAGATACGCAGTATTTT
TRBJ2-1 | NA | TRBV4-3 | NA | CASSRTDSYNEQFF | TGCGCCAGCAGTCGGACGGATTCCTACAATGAGCAGTTCTTC
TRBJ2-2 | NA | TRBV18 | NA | CASSPRAQNTGELFF | TGTGCCAGCTCACCCCGGGCCCAGAACACCGGGGAGCTGTTTTTT
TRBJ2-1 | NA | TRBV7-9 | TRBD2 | CASSVRGGRNNEQFF | TGTGCCAGCAGCGTACGGGGGGGCCGTAACAATGAGCAGTTCTTC
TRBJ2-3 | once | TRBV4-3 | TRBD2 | CASSHTSGGTDTQYF | TGCGCCAGCAGCCACACTAGCGGGGGGACAGATACGCAGTATTTT
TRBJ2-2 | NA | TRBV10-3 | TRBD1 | CAISAFGQDNTGELFF | TGTGCCATCAGCGCCTTCGGACAGGACAACACCGGGGAGCTGTTTTTT
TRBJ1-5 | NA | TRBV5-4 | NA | CASSLVQVYSRGNQPQHF | TGTGCCAGCAGCTTGGTCCAGGTATACTCCCGGGGCAATCAGCCCCAGCATTTT
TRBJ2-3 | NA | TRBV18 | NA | CASSPPWAGSPDTQYF | TGTGCCAGCTCACCACCCTGGGCTGGTAGCCCCGATACGCAGTATTTT
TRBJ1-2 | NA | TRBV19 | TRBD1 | CATSSQGNYGYTF | TGTGCCACTTCCTCACAGGGGAACTATGGCTACACCTTC
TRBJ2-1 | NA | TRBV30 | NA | CAWSPRPTWGPSNEQFF | TGTGCCTGGAGTCCCCGTCCTACATGGGGCCCCTCCAATGAGCAGTTCTTC
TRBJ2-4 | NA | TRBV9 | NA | CASSRGLAKNIQYF | TGTGCCAGCAGCAGGGGCTTAGCCAAAAACATTCAGTACTTC
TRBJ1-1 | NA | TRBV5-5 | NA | CASSFAGNTEAFF | TGTGCCAGCAGCTTTGCGGGAAACACTGAAGCTTTCTTT
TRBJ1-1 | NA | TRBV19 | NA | CASSIRERSTEAFF | TGTGCCAGTAGTATAAGGGAGAGAAGCACTGAAGCTTTCTTT
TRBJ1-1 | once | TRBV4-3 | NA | CASSQDLGTTTEAFF | TGCGCCAGCAGCCAAGATCTTGGCACGACGACTGAAGCTTTCTTT
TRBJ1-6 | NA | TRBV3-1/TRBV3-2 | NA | CASSRRGNSPLHF | TGTGCCAGCAGCCGCCGAGGGAATTCACCCCTCCACTTT
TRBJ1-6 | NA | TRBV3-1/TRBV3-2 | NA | CASSQDLRRGVNNSPLHF | TGTGCCAGCAGCCAAGATCTCCGCCGGGGGGTGAATAATTCACCCCTCCACTTT
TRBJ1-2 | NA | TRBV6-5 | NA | CATRGGAGGYTF | TGTGCCACCCGGGGGGGGGCTGGTGGCTACACCTTC
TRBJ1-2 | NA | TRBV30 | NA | CAWSVSGANNGYTF | TGTGCCTGGAGTGTGTCGGGGGCTAATAATGGCTACACCTTC
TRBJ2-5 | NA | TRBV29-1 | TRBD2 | CSVEAGGGAIQETQYF | TGCAGCGTTGAGGCCGGGGGAGGGGCCATCCAAGAGACCCAGTACTTC
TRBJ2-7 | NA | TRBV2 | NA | CASRGRLSYEQYF | TGTGCCAGCAGGGGACGGCTCTCCTACGAGCAGTACTTC
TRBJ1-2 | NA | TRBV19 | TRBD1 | CATTPGTGYGYTF | TGTGCCACCACCCCCGGGACAGGGTATGGCTACACCTTC
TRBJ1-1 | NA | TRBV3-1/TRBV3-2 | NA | CASSQYRTGNTEAFF | TGTGCCAGCAGCCAATACAGGACGGGGAACACTGAAGCTTTCTTT
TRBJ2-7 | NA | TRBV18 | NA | CASSPRGPDEQYF | TGTGCCAGCTCACCCCGGGGGCCGGACGAGCAGTACTTC
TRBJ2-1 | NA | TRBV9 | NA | CASSGGTSYNEQFF | TGTGCCAGCAGCGGAGGAACTTCCTACAATGAGCAGTTCTTC
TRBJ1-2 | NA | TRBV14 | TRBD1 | CASSRAPPGQGRNGYTF | TGTGCCAGCAGCCGAGCACCACCGGGACAGGGACGGAATGGCTACACCTTC
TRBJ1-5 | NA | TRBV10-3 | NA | CAISETVAGQQPQHF | TGTGCCATCAGTGAGACAGTTGCGGGGCAACAGCCCCAGCATTTT
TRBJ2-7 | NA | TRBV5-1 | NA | CASSLGGSRILREQYF | TGCGCCAGCAGCTTGGGGGGGAGCAGAATTCTGAGGGAGCAGTACTTC
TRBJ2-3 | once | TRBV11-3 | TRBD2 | CASSLDGGVTDTQYF | TGTGCCAGCAGCTTAGACGGGGGGGTAACAGATACGCAGTATTTT
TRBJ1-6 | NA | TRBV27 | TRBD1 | CASSLSGTGATYNSPLHF | TGTGCCAGCAGTTTGAGTGGGACAGGGGCGACCTATAATTCACCCCTCCACTTT
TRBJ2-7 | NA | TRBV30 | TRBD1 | CAWSGQGPSEQYF | TGTGCCTGGTCTGGACAGGGACCCTCCGAGCAGTACTTC
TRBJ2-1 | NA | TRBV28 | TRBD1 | CASRSGGGYNEQFF | TGTGCCAGCAGATCAGGGGGTGGTTACAATGAGCAGTTCTTC
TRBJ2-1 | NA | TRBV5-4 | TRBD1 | CASSLDLGTGNYNEQFF | TGTGCCAGCAGCTTGGACCTGGGGACAGGCAACTACAATGAGCAGTTCTTC
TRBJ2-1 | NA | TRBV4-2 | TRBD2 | CASSQERGEAYNEQFF | TGTGCCAGCAGCCAGGAGCGGGGGGAAGCCTACAATGAGCAGTTCTTC
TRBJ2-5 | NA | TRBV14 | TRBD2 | CASSQPLAGKETQYF | TGTGCCAGCAGCCAACCACTAGCGGGGAAAGAGACCCAGTACTTC
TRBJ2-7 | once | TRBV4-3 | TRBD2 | CASSQGLADYEQYF | TGCGCCAGCAGCCAAGGTCTAGCGGATTACGAGCAGTACTTC
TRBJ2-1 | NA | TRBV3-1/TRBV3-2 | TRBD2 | CASSPRSSGYNEQFF | TGTGCCAGCAGCCCACGGTCTAGCGGTTACAATGAGCAGTTCTTC
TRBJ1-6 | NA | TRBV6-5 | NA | CASSYTSNSPLHF | TGTGCCAGCAGTTACACCAGTAATTCACCCCTCCACTTT
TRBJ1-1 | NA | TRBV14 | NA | CASSQVRGSMNTEAFF | TGTGCCAGCAGCCAAGTACGGGGAAGCATGAACACTGAAGCTTTCTTT
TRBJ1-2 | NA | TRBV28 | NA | CASSYPLGGGDYGYTF | TGTGCCAGCAGTTATCCCTTGGGGGGGGGTGACTATGGCTACACCTTC
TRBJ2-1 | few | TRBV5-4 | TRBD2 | CASSLAGIAGDNEQFF | TGTGCCAGCAGCTTGGCCGGAATAGCGGGGGATAATGAGCAGTTCTTC
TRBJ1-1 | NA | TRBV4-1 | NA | CASSLMGAGGDTEAFF | TGCGCCAGCAGCCTTATGGGTGCGGGAGGAGATACTGAAGCTTTCTTT
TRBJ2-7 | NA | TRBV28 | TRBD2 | CASSAGGEQYF | TGTGCCAGCAGCGCGGGAGGCGAGCAGTACTTC
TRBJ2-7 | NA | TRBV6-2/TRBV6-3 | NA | CASSPDQISGEQYF | TGTGCCAGCAGCCCGGACCAGATCTCGGGCGAGCAGTACTTC
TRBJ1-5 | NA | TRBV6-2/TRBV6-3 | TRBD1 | CASSYGAGTVNQPQHF | TGTGCCAGCAGTTACGGGGCGGGGACAGTCAATCAGCCCCAGCATTTT
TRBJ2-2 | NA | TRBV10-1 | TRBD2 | CASSEPGGTGELFF | TGCGCCAGCAGTGAGCCGGGGGGCACCGGGGAGCTGTTTTTT
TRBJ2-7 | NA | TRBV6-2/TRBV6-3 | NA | CASSYSSPRLDEQYF | TGTGCCAGCAGTTACTCCTCCCCCAGGTTGGACGAGCAGTACTTC
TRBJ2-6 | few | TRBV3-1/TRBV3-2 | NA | CASSQDGGSGANVLTF | TGTGCCAGCAGCCAAGATGGGGGGTCTGGGGCCAACGTCCTGACTTTC